The next 30 T cell receptor beta chains were all read from a single sample in a study of identical twins. Using its own MiXCR run on the 5' RACE reads, TCRdb lists one record per CDR3 protein. The table lists 500,000 to 550,000 distinct CDR3 sequences, about a fifth of them singletons. These same data were also listed under a study on yellow fever vaccine responses in identical twins.

Sequenced: CD4+ T cells sorted from blood. All receptors derive from a young woman in good health.

This clonotype has more than one count but fewer than ten. The gene calls are TRBV7-9 and TRBJ2-2; weak D call: TRBD2 (5 bases). Germline V gene lookup returns CDR1 SEHNR and CDR2 FQNEAQ (reference sequence). The CDR3 length is 14 residues. With 2 bases removed from V and 7 bases from J, the gap between germline ends came to 11 bases. In DNA form, the CDR3 reads TGTGCCAGCAGCTTAAGGCCCGGGGACGGGGAGCTGTTTTTT. It specifies CASSLRPGDGELFF.

Only a few counts were recorded for this clonotype. The chain recombines TRBV7-2 with TRBJ2-5; perhaps TRBD1 as D (6 bases). The CDR3 contains 16 residues. The germline V gene has CDR1 SGHTA and CDR2 FQGNSA. Trimming took 5 bases from V and 2 from J, leaving 18 bases between them. CDR3 sequence: CASSLSMWGQQETQYF. CDR3 nucleotides: TGTGCCAGCAGCCTTAGCATGTGGGGACAACAAGAGACCCAGTACTTC.

This clonotype was counted a few times. This chain uses TRBV10-3 with TRBJ2-1; TRBD1 might be the D (6 bases). Trimming took 6 bases from V and 0 from J, leaving 15 bases between them. The CDR3 is made up of 16 amino acids. Germline CDR1 reads ENHRY; CDR2 reads SYGVKD. The CDR3 reads CAISGQTISSYNEQFF. The DNA of the CDR3 is TGTGCCATCAGCGGACAGACGATTAGCTCCTACAATGAGCAGTTCTTC.

This clonotype was picked up a small number of times. Sequence at one end of the junction differs from germline and may be a read error. CDR3 in amino acids: CSARLAGAEIQYF. The CDR3 nucleotides are TGCAGTGCTAGACTAGCGGGAGCAGAGATCCAGTACTTC. The chain uses TRBV20-1 and TRBJ2-5; 10 nucleotides agree with TRBD2. This CDR3 spans 13 amino acids. In germline, CDR1 is DFQATT, CDR2 SNEGSKA (reference sequence).

The CDR3 region has the DNA TGTGCCAGCAGTTTAGGAGGGGGACTAGCGGGGCCATTGGAGACCCAGTACTTC. This codes for CASSLGGGLAGPLETQYF. The rearrangement uses TRBV28 and TRBJ2-5; 13 positions agree with TRBD2. The J segment lost 5 bases and the V segment lost 2 bases, leaving 11 bases of the junction unmatched. Germline loops: CDR1 MDHEN, CDR2 SYDVKM. This CDR3 has 18 residues.

This chain joins TRBV20-1 and TRBJ2-7, with 12 bases fitting TRBD2. The junction had 5 bases not matched to a gene; V was cut back by 6 bases and J by 2 bases. The CDR3 spans 14 residues. Germline V lookup: CDR1 DFQATT, CDR2 SNEGSKA (reference sequence). The CDR3 nucleotides read TGCAGTGCGCCCCGACTAGCGGGAGCCTACGAGCAGTACTTC. This encodes CSAPRLAGAYEQYF.

J is TRBJ2-1 and V is TRBV9; TRBD2 matches at 7 bases. The CDR3 covers 20 residues. V lost 0 bases, J lost 9 bases, and 24 bases stayed unmatched. Per the germline V gene, CDR1 is SGDLS and CDR2 is YYNGEE. The CDR3 coding sequence is TGTGCCAGCAGCGTAGGGTCGTTGACTAGCACCAATGGGCTTTCGAGTGAGCAGTTCTTC. It encodes CASSVGSLTSTNGLSSEQFF.

A few counts support this clonotype. The gene calls are TRBV10-3 and TRBJ2-5; perhaps TRBD2 as D (6 bases). This CDR3 comprises 15 residues. V lost 7 bases and J 1 base, leaving 16 bases between the germline ends. The V gene's germline CDR1 is ENHRY and CDR2 SYGVKD. The CDR3, as DNA: TGTGCCATCAACCAACGGGCTAGCGCCCAAGAGACCCAGTACTTC. It is translated as CAINQRASAQETQYF.

The J gene is TRBJ2-1, the V gene TRBV7-9; D is ambiguous. Trimming removed 5 bases at V and 8 bases at J, with 7 bases between. The CDR3 consists of 11 residues. Germline assignment: CDR1 SEHNR and CDR2 FQNEAQ (reference sequence). CDR3 coding DNA: TGTGCCAGCAGCACTTGGGATGAGCAGTTCTTC. It encodes CASSTWDEQFF.

The sample holds a few counts of this clonotype. The V call is TRBV7-9, the J call TRBJ2-3; D may be TRBD2 (7 bases). Germline loops: CDR1 SEHNR, CDR2 FQNEAQ (reference sequence). The CDR3 runs to 15 residues. The ends were cut back, 3 bases at V and 2 bases at J, with 12 bases in the middle. This CDR3 reads CASSFERGHTDTQYF. The DNA of the CDR3 is TGTGCCAGCAGCTTTGAGCGGGGACACACAGATACGCAGTATTTT.

The chain couples TRBV4-2 to TRBJ2-5, with D perhaps matching TRBD2 (5 bases). Deletions cut 0 bases from V and 4 bases from J, with 15 bases between. This CDR3 comprises 16 residues. The germline V gene encodes CDR1 LGHNA and CDR2 YNFKEQ. The CDR3: CASSQDGPGVLETQYF. CDR3 DNA: TGTGCCAGCAGCCAAGATGGCCCCGGGGTATTAGAGACCCAGTACTTC.

This clonotype was found a few times. V is TRBV12-3 or TRBV12-4 and J is TRBJ2-1; the match to TRBD2 covers 10 bases. The V segment lost 9 bases and the J segment 10 bases; nucleotides outside the gene matches: 15. There are 15 residues in the CDR3. CDR3 in DNA: TGTGCCAGTAGAACGCGGCTAGCGGGAGCTAGCGAGCAGTTCTTC. It encodes CASRTRLAGASEQFF.

This clonotype has more than one count but fewer than ten. The chain recombines TRBV7-9 with TRBJ2-1; 11 nucleotides line up with TRBD1. The germline CDR1 and CDR2 sequences are SEHNR and FQNEAQ (reference sequence). CDR3 length equals 14 residues. V dropped 8 bases and J dropped 8; count of bases not matched to a gene: 8. The CDR3 sequence is CASLPGQGVDEQFF. The CDR3 region has the DNA TGTGCCAGCCTACCGGGACAGGGGGTAGATGAGCAGTTCTTC.

There are a few counts of this clonotype. The chain joins TRBV15 to TRBJ2-7, with D hard to call. V shed 6 bases and J shed 0 bases, with 9 bases lying between them. CDR1 and CDR2 (germline): LNHNV, YYDKDF (reference sequence). This CDR3 has 13 residues. The CDR3 DNA reads as TGTGCCACCAGAGGCCAAGACTCCTACGAGCAGTACTTC. It codes for CATRGQDSYEQYF.

The chain recombines TRBV6-1 with TRBJ2-2; D remains unclear. Germline CDR1 and CDR2: MNHNS and SASEGT. Trimming removed 6 bases from V and 1 base from J, with 9 bases in between. The CDR3 spans 14 residues. For the CDR3, the DNA is TGTGCCAGCAGGCAGGCCGAGAACACCGGGGAGCTGTTTTTT. This encodes CASRQAENTGELFF.

The chain recombines TRBV29-1 with TRBJ2-3, with no clear D. The V gene lost 7 bases and the J gene lost 2 bases, with 13 bases spanning the gap. The germline CDR1 and CDR2 sequences are SQVTM and ANQGSEA. This CDR3 comprises 13 residues. The CDR3 DNA is TGCAGCGGGACCCCGCTAAACACAGATACGCAGTATTTT. Amino acid sequence: CSGTPLNTDTQYF.

The CDR3: CASSSGFSYNEQFF. CDR3 in DNA: TGTGCCAGCAGTAGCGGATTCTCCTACAATGAGCAGTTCTTC. This sequence joins TRBV7-8 and TRBJ2-1; tentative D call: TRBD2 (6 bases). The germline CDR1 and CDR2 sequences are SGHVS and FQNEAQ. The CDR3 runs to 14 residues. V gave up 6 bases and J gave up 0 bases, with 9 bases separating them.

This clonotype was seen a few times. The chain carries TRBV5-1 and TRBJ2-7; D could derive from TRBD1 or TRBD2 (5 bases each). Trimming took off 4 bases at V and 2 bases at J, with 13 bases between the two ends. CDR1 SGHRS and CDR2 YFSETQ come from the germline V gene. This CDR3 spans 14 amino acids. In DNA form, the CDR3 reads TGCGCCAGCAGCCCCGGCAGGGACGCCTACGAGCAGTACTTC. It encodes CASSPGRDAYEQYF.

The rearrangement links TRBV7-8 to TRBJ2-7; 8 nucleotides align to TRBD2. Trimming cost V 7 bases and J 6 bases; bases outside gene matches: 5. CDR3 length equals 12 residues. Germline CDR1 reads SGHVS; CDR2 reads FQNEAQ. The CDR3 nucleotides are TGTGCCAGCACCCCAGCGGGGGCCGAGCAGTACTTC. Amino acids: CASTPAGAEQYF.

This chain connects TRBV5-1 to TRBJ2-2; no clear D. The CDR3 length is 13 residues. Germline V gene data show CDR1 as SGHRS and CDR2 as YFSETQ. V was pared by 4 bases and J by 7 bases, with 11 bases between. CDR3 residues: CASSPPPHGELFF. The CDR3 region has the DNA TGCGCCAGCAGCCCGCCCCCTCACGGGGAGCTGTTTTTT.

The chain employs TRBV7-2 and TRBJ2-2; possibly TRBD2 for D (6 bases). The CDR3 runs to 16 residues. Looked up from germline, CDR1 is SGHTA and CDR2 is FQGNSA. Trimming took off 1 base at V and 1 base at J, with 10 bases between the two ends. DNA of the CDR3: TGTGCCAGCAGCTTAGAGGTAGCGGTGAACACCGGGGAGCTGTTTTTT. It encodes CASSLEVAVNTGELFF.

The rearrangement joins TRBV5-1 to TRBJ2-4; D may match TRBD1 or TRBD2 (5 bases each). The CDR3 extends over 13 amino acids. Germline CDR1 reads SGHRS; CDR2 reads YFSETQ. Trimming cost V 0 bases and J 8 bases, with 9 bases left between them. In DNA, the CDR3 is TGCGCCAGCAGCTTGGGGGGGACCTACATTCAGTACTTC. Protein product: CASSLGGTYIQYF.

The chain is built from TRBV29-1 and TRBJ1-1; 9 bases are a match to TRBD1. Germline V gene lookup returns CDR1 SQVTM and CDR2 ANQGSEA. J was trimmed by 2 bases and V by 3 bases; bases with no gene match: 13. This CDR3 has 17 residues. CDR3 protein: CSVDPRGTGWINTEAFF. As DNA, the CDR3 is TGCAGCGTTGACCCTCGTGGGACAGGGTGGATAAACACTGAAGCTTTCTTT.

J is TRBJ2-4 and V is TRBV7-9; D call uncertain. Germline CDR1 reads SEHNR; CDR2 reads FQNEAQ (reference sequence). This CDR3 is 17 amino acids long. With 5 bases removed from V and 6 bases from J, the gap between germline ends came to 23 bases. Here the CDR3 DNA reads TGTGCCAGCAGCCACACCGCCGGCCGGAACCTCGGAAACATTCAGTACTTC. As protein: CASSHTAGRNLGNIQYF.

The table lists this clonotype with a few counts. The rearrangement links TRBV29-1 to TRBJ1-1, with 7 bases matching TRBD1. The CDR3 is 13 residues long. After removal of 7 bases from V and 3 bases from J, the junction contained 8 bases not matched to a gene. Germline V gene lookup returns CDR1 SQVTM and CDR2 ANQGSEA. The CDR3 loop reads CSAYRGSDTEAFF. The CDR3 DNA sequence: TGCAGCGCCTACAGGGGTTCGGACACTGAAGCTTTCTTT.

The chain has TRBV6-1 and TRBJ2-5; D tentatively fits TRBD1 or TRBD2 (5 bases each). The V end lost 6 bases, the J end lost 5 bases, and 16 bases lay between the germline ends. CDR3 length equals 14 residues. Germline CDR1 reads MNHNS; CDR2 reads SASEGT. The CDR3 here is CASSTRDRRETQYF. The CDR3, as DNA: TGTGCCAGCAGCACTAGGGACCGAAGGGAGACCCAGTACTTC.

V and J are TRBV12-3 or TRBV12-4 and TRBJ2-3; the match to TRBD2 covers 13 bases. J lost 2 bases, V lost 7 bases, and 3 bases had no gene match. The CDR3 covers 15 residues. CDR3 sequence reads: CASTGLAGDTDTQYF. The CDR3 DNA reads as TGTGCCAGCACCGGACTAGCGGGAGACACAGATACGCAGTATTTT.

This clonotype was picked up a small number of times. The chain carries TRBV20-1 and TRBJ2-1, with 10 bases identical to TRBD2. Germline V lookup: CDR1 DFQATT, CDR2 SNEGSKA (reference sequence). This CDR3 has 15 amino acids. The J segment lost 4 bases and the V segment lost 3 bases, leaving 6 bases of the junction unmatched. The CDR3 DNA follows: TGCAGTGCTAGTCTAGCGGGAGTGCTTTACAATGAGCAGTTCTTC. It translates to CSASLAGVLYNEQFF.

The genes are TRBV18 and TRBJ2-7, with a possible D match to TRBD1 (5 bases). CDR1 and CDR2 (germline): KGHSH, LQKENI. Trimming removed 4 bases at V and 3 bases at J, with 10 bases between. This CDR3 spans 13 amino acids. CDR3 residues: CASSRGGNYEQYV. CDR3 bases: TGTGCCAGCTCACGGGGCGGAAACTACGAGCAGTACGTC.

This chain uses TRBV6-1 with TRBJ2-3, with D possibly TRBD2 on 6 matching bases. Germline V gene lookup returns CDR1 MNHNS and CDR2 SASEGT. The V end lost 6 bases, the J end lost 4 bases, and 20 bases lay between the germline ends. There are 16 residues in the CDR3. The CDR3 DNA is TGTGCCAGCAGGAGGGCAATAGCGGTAGGGTCAGATACGCAGTATTTT. Its protein is CASRRAIAVGSDTQYF.